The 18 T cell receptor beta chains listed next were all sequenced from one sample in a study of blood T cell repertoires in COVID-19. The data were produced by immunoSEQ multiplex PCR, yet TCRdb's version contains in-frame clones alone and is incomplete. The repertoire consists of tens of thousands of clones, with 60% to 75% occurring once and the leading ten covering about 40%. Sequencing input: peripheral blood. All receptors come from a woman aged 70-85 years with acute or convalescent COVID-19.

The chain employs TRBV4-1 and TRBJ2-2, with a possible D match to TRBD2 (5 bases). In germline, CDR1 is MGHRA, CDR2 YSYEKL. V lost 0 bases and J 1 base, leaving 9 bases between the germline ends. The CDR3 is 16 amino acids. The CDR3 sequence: CASSQEGGLNTGELFF. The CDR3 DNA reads TGCGCCAGCAGCCAAGAAGGCGGGTTGAACACCGGGGAGCTGTTTTTT.

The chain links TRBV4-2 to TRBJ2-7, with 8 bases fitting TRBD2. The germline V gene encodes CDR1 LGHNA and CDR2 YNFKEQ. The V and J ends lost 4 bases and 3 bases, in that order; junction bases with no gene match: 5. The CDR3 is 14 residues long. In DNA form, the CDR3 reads TGTGCCAGCAGCCCCCGGACTAGCAGCTACGAGCAGTACTTC. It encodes CASSPRTSSYEQYF.

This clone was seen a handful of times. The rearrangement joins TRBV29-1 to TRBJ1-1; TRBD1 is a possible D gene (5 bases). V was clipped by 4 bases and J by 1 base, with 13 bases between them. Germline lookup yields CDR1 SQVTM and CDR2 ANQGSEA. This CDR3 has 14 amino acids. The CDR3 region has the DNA TGCAGCGTTGTCTTTGGGGCAGCGAACACTGAAGCTTTCTTT. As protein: CSVVFGAANTEAFF.

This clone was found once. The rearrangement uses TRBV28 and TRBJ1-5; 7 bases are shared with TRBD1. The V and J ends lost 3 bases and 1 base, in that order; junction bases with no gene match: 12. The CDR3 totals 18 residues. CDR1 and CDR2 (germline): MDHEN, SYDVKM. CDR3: CASSFMATGRKSNQPQHF. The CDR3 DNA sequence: TGTGCCAGCAGTTTTATGGCGACAGGGAGGAAGAGCAATCAGCCCCAGCATTTT.

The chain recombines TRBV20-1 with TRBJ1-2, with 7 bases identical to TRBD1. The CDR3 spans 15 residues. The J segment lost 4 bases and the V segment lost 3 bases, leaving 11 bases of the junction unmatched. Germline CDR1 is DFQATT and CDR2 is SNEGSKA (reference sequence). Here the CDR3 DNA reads TGCAGTGCTAGTTCTTTGGCAGGGGGTAGCTATGGCTACACCTTC. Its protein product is CSASSLAGGSYGYTF.

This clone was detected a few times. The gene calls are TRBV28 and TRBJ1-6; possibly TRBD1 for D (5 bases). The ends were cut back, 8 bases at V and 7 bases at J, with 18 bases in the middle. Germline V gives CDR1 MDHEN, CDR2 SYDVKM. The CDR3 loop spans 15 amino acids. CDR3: CASFQAGVWNSPLHF. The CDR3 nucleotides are TGTGCCAGCTTTCAAGCGGGGGTTTGGAATTCACCCCTCCACTTT.

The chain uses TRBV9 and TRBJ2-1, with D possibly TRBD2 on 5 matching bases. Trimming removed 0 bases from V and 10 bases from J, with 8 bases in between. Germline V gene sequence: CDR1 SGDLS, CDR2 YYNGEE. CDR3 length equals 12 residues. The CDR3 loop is CASSVVWREQFF. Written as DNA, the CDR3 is TGTGCCAGCAGCGTAGTGTGGAGGGAGCAGTTCTTC.

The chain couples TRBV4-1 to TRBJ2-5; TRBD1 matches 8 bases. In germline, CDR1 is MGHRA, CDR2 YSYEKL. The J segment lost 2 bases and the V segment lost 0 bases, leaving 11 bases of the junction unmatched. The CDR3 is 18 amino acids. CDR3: CASSQDPPGTGMQETQYF. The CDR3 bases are TGCGCCAGCAGCCAAGATCCCCCCGGGACAGGCATGCAAGAGACCCAGTACTTC.

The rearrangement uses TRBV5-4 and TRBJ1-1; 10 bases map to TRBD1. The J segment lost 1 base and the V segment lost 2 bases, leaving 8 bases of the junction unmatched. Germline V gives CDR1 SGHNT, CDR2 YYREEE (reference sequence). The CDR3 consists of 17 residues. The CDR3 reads CASSFRDRGFRNTEAFF. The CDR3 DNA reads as TGTGCCAGCAGCTTCCGGGACAGGGGATTTAGGAACACTGAAGCTTTCTTT.

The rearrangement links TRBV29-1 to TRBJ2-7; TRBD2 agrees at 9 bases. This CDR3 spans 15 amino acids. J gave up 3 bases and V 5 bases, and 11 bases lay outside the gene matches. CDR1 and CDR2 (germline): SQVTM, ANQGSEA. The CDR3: CSVLGGSGGNYEQYF. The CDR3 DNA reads TGCAGCGTTCTTGGGGGTAGCGGGGGAAACTACGAGCAGTACTTC.

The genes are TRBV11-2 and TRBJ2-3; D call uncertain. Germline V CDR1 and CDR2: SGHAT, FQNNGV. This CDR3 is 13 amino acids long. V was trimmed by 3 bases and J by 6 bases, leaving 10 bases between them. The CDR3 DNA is TGTGCCAGCAGCTTTCAGAGGCGGGATACGCAGTATTTT. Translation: CASSFQRRDTQYF.

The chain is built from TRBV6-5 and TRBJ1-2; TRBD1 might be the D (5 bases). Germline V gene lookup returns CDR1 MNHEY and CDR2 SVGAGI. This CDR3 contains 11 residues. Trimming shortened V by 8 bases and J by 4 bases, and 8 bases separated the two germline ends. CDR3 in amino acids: CASGASYGYTF. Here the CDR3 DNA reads TGTGCCAGCGGGGCTAGCTATGGCTACACCTTC.

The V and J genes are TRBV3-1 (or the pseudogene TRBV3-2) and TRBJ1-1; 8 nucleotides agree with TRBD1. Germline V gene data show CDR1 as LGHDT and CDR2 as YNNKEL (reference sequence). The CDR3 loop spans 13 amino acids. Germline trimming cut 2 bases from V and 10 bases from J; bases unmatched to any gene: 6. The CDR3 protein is CASSQYAQGGAFF. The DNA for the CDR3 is TGTGCCAGCAGCCAATATGCACAGGGGGGAGCTTTCTTT.

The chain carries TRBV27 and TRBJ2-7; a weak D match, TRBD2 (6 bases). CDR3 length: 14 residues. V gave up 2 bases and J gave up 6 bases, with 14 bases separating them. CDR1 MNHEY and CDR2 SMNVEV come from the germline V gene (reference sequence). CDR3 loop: CASSLTLAYSEQYF. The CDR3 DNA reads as TGTGCCAGCAGTTTAACTCTAGCGTATAGCGAGCAGTACTTC.

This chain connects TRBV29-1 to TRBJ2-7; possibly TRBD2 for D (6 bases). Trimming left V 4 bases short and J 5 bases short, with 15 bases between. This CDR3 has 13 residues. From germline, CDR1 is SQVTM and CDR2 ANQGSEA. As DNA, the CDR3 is TGCAGCGTTGTCGGGACTTCGACGGACGAGCAGTACTTC. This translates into CSVVGTSTDEQYF.

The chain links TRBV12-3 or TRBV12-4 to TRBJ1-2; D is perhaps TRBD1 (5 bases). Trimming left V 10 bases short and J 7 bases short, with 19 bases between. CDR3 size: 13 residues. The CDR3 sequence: CATFRGPLGGYTF. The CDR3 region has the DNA TGTGCCACCTTTAGGGGTCCGTTGGGTGGCTACACCTTC.

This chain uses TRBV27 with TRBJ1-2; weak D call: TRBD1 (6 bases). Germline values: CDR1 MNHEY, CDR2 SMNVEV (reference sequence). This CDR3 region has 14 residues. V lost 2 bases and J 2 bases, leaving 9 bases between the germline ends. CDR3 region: CASSLAGANYGYTF. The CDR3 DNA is TGTGCCAGCAGTTTAGCAGGGGCCAACTATGGCTACACCTTC.

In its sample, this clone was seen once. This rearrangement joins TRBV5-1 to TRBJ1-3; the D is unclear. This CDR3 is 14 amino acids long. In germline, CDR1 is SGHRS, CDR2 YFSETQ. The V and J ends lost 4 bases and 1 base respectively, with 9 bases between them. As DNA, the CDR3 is TGCGCCAGCAGCGCTTACGGGTCTGGAAACACCATATATTTT. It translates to CASSAYGSGNTIYF. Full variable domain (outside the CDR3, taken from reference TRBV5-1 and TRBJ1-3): KAGVTQTPRYLIKTRGQQVTLSCSPISGHRSVSWYQQTPGQGLQFLFEYFSETQRNKGNFPGRFSGRQFSNSRSEMNVSTLELGDSALYLCASSAYGSGNTIYFGEGSWLTVV.